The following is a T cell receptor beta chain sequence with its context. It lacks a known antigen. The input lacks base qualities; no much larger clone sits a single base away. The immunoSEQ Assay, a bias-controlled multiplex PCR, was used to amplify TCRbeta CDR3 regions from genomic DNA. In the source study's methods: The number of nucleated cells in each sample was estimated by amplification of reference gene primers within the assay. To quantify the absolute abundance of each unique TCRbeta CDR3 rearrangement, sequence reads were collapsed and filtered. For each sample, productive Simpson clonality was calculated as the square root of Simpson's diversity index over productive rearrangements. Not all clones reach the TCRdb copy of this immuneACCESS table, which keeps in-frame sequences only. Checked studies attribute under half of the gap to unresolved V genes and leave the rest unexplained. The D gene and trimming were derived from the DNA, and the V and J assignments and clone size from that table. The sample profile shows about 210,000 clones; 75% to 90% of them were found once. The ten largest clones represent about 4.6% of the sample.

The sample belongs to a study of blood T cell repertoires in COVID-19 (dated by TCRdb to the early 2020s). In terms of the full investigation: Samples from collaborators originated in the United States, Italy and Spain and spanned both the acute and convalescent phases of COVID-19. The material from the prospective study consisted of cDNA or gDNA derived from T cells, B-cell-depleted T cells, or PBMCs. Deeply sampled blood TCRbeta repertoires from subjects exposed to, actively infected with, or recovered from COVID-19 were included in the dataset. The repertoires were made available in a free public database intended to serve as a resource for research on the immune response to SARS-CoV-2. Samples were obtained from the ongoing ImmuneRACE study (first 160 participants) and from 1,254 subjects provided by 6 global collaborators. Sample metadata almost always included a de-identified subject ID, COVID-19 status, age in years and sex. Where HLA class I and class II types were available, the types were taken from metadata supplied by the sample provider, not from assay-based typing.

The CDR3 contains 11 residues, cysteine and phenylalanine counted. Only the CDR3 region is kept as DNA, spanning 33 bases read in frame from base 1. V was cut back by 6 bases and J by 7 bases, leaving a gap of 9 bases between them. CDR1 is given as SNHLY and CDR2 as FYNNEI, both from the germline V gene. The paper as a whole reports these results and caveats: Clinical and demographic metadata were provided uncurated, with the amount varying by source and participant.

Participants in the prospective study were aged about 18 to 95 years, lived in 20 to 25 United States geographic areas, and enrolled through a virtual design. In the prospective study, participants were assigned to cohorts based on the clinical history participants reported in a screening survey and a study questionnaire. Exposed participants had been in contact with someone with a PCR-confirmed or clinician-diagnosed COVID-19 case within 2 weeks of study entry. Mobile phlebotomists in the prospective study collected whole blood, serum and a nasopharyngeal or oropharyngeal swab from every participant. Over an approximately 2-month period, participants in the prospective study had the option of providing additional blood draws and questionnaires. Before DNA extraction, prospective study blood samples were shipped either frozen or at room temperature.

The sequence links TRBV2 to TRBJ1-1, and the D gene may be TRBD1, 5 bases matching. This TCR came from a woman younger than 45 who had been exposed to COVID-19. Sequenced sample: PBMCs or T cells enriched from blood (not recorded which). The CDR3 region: CASSGGLEAFF. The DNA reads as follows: TGTGCCAGCAGCGGGGGACTTGAAGCTTTCTTT. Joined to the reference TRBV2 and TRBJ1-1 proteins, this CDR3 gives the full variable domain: EPEVTQTPSHQVTQMGQEVILRCVPISNHLYFYWYRQILGQKVEFLVSFYNNEISEKSEIFDDQFSVERPDGSNFTLKIRSTKLEDSAMYFCASSGGLEAFFGQGTRLTVV.